The 18 T cell receptor beta chains reported below all come from one sample, sequenced in a study of CD8+CD57+ T cells in acquired aplastic anemia. The study profiled TCR beta VDJ and CDR3 using genomic DNA as template. TCRdb analysed the reads with MiXCR anew, one entry per CDR3 protein. The data contain 150,000 to 200,000 distinct CDR3 sequences, 48% of them seen just once; the ten biggest clones take up about 1.7%. By flow cytometry, patients selected for sequencing had shown an expansion of CD8+CD57+ cells. Material for sequencing was sorted CD4+, CD8+, or CD8+CD57+ T cells (not recorded which) from PBMCs. These receptors were collected from a human donor with aplastic anemia.

This clonotype showed up just once. This chain connects TRBV7-7 to TRBJ2-2, with a weak D call TRBD1 (5 bases). Germline-derived CDR1 and CDR2 are SSHAT and FNYEAQ (reference sequence). The CDR3 consists of 12 residues. DNA of the CDR3: TGTGAAAGGGGATCCTCCCGAGGGGAGCTGTTTTTT. Translating gives CERGSSRGELFF. Variable domain in full (rest from reference TRBV7-7 and TRBJ2-2): GAGVSQSPRYKVTKRGQDVTLRCDPISSHATLYWYQQALGQGPEFLTYFNYEAQPDKSGLPSDRFSAERPEGSISTLTIQRTEQRDSAMYRCERGSSRGELFFGEGSRLTVL.

This clonotype was observed a single time. This chain joins TRBV5-6 and TRBJ2-7; D unclear. The CDR3 length is 12 residues. V dropped 3 bases and J dropped 4 bases, with 8 bases sitting between them. Germline assignment: CDR1 SGHDT and CDR2 YYEEEE. As DNA, the CDR3 is TGTGCCAGCAGCTCCTATCGGTACGAGCAGTACTTC. This sequence encodes CASSSYRYEQYF. Looking up the rest from reference TRBV5-6 and TRBJ2-7 gives the full variable domain: DAGVTQSPTHLIKTRGQQVTLRCSPKSGHDTVSWYQQALGQGPQFIFQYYEEEERQRGNFPDRFSGHQFPNYSSELNVNALLLGDSALYLCASSSYRYEQYFGPGTRLTVT.

CDR3 sequence (DNA): TGCAGCGTTGAAAGGGAGACCCAGTACTTC. This gives the protein CSVERETQYF. The chain is built from TRBV29-1 and TRBJ2-5, with D uncertain. Germline CDR1 SQVTM, CDR2 ANQGSEA. This CDR3 region has 10 residues. The ends were cut back, 2 bases at V and 5 bases at J, with 3 bases in the middle. Complete variable domain (other parts from reference TRBV29-1 and TRBJ2-5): SAVISQKPSRDICQRGTSLTIQCQVDSQVTMMFWYRQQPGQSLTLIATANQGSEATYESGFVIDKFPISRPNLTFSTLTVSNMSPEDSSIYLCSVERETQYFGPGTRLLVL.

The chain is built from TRBV7-3 and TRBJ1-2, with 8 bases that match TRBD1. The CDR3 is 13 residues long. Trimming removed 8 bases from V and 7 bases from J; junction bases left unmatched: 9. Germline lookup yields CDR1 SGHTA and CDR2 FQGTGA. CDR3 residues: CASHRTGIIGYTF. The DNA for the CDR3 is TGTGCCAGCCACCGGACAGGGATTATTGGCTACACCTTC.

As to this clonotype: A much larger clone differs by one base, so this may be a read error. Since no conserved phenylalanine or tryptophan closes the CDR3, a read error is the likely cause. This chain connects TRBV27 to TRBJ2-3; D remains ambiguous. Germline loops: CDR1 MNHEY, CDR2 SMNVEV (reference sequence). The CDR3 runs 12 residues. V was trimmed by 3 bases and J by 6 bases, leaving 7 bases between them. Here the CDR3 reads CASSFFGDTQYS. The CDR3 DNA is TGTGCCAGCAGTTTCTTTGGGGATACGCAGTATTCT.

This clonotype was observed at least ten times. Written as DNA, the CDR3 is TGTGCCAGCTCACCAAGTACCAGGGACTCGAAAGGAAACACCATATATTTT. Amino acid sequence: CASSPSTRDSKGNTIYF. The rearrangement links TRBV18 to TRBJ1-3, with D maybe TRBD1 (5 bases). The CDR3 runs to 17 residues. Germline assignment: CDR1 KGHSH and CDR2 LQKENI. Trimming removed 2 bases from V and 4 bases from J, with 18 bases in between.

This clonotype was recorded at least ten times. The chain uses TRBV19 and TRBJ1-1; no reliable D call. The CDR3 spans 14 residues. The V end was cut by 3 bases, the J end by 1 base, with 9 bases between. Germline V lookup: CDR1 LNHDA, CDR2 SQIVND (reference sequence). CDR3 bases: TGTGCCAGTAGTATTTCTCCAAAGAACACTGAAGCTTTCTTT. Protein: CASSISPKNTEAFF.

This clonotype appeared many times. CDR3 nucleotide sequence: TGCAGTGCTGTGAGGACAGCACCCCACGAGCAGTACTTC. It is translated as CSAVRTAPHEQYF. The chain is built from TRBV20-1 and TRBJ2-7; D is possibly TRBD1 (6 bases). V dropped 5 bases and J dropped 5 bases, with 16 bases sitting between them. Germline-derived CDR1 and CDR2 are DFQATT and SNEGSKA (reference sequence). The CDR3 loop spans 13 amino acids.

J is TRBJ2-1 and V is TRBV14, with 14 bases that match TRBD2. Germline lookup yields CDR1 SGHDN and CDR2 FVKESK. The CDR3 totals 15 residues. J was trimmed by 8 bases and V by 5 bases; bases with no gene match: 5. CDR3 protein: CASSEGLAGVYEQFF. As DNA, the CDR3 is TGTGCCAGCAGCGAGGGACTAGCGGGAGTATATGAGCAGTTCTTC.

The chain combines TRBV11-1 with TRBJ1-6, with D possibly being TRBD1 (6 bases). The CDR3 length is 16 residues. The germline V gene encodes CDR1 SGHAT and CDR2 FQDESV (reference sequence). V was clipped by 0 bases and J by 4 bases, with 10 bases between them. The CDR3 nucleotides are TGTGCCAGCAGCTTAGCGGGTCAGGGGTATAATTCACCCCTCCACTTT. The encoded protein is CASSLAGQGYNSPLHF.

The chain employs TRBV5-4 and TRBJ2-3, with D possibly matching TRBD1 (6 bases). CDR1 and CDR2 (germline): SGHNT, YYREEE (reference sequence). This CDR3 is 13 amino acids long. V was clipped by 4 bases and J by 4 bases, with 10 bases between them. The CDR3 bases are TGTGCCAGCAGCACCACAGGGCCAGATACGCAGTATTTT. Its protein product is CASSTTGPDTQYF.

On this clonotype itself: A much larger clone differs by one base, so this may be a read error. This chain joins TRBV18 and TRBJ2-3; TRBD1 matches 7 bases. The germline CDR1 and CDR2 sequences are KGHSH and LQKENI. This CDR3 is 15 amino acids long. The J segment lost 1 base and the V segment lost 10 bases, leaving 11 bases of the junction unmatched. The CDR3 nucleotides are TGTGCCAACTCCCAAGACAGGGTTCGCACAGATACGCAGTATTTT. Translated, it gives CANSQDRVRTDTQYF.

Concerning this clonotype itself: A much larger clone lies one base from this, so it may be a read error. The V gene is TRBV11-1, the J gene TRBJ2-2; D remains unclear. The CDR3 contains 15 residues. Looked up from germline, CDR1 is SGHAT and CDR2 is FQDESV (reference sequence). The CDR3 bases are TGTGCCGGCAGGATGTACCAGGCGAACACCGGGGAGCTGTTTTTT. The encoded protein is CAGRMYQANTGELFF. The variable domain in full, with the rest retrieved from reference TRBV11-1 and TRBJ2-2, is EAEVAQSPRYKITEKSQAVAFWCDPISGHATLYWYRQILGQGPELLVQFQDESVVDDSQLPKDRFSAERLKGVDSTLKIQPAELGDSAMYLCAGRMYQANTGELFFGEGSRLTVL.

A few counts support this clonotype. The chain links TRBV24-1 to TRBJ2-5; 11 bases are a match to TRBD2. The V gene end was trimmed by 2 bases and the J gene end by 5 bases; junction bases not matched to a gene: 3. Looked up from germline, CDR1 is KGHDR and CDR2 is SFDVKD. This CDR3 has 15 residues. The CDR3 reads CATSDSGTSGETQYF. DNA for the CDR3: TGTGCCACCAGTGATTCCGGGACTAGCGGTGAGACCCAGTACTTC.

This clonotype was counted many times. The V call is TRBV20-1, the J call TRBJ2-5, with 9 bases that match TRBD1. This CDR3 is 17 amino acids long. From germline, CDR1 is DFQATT and CDR2 SNEGSKA (reference sequence). The junction had 19 bases not matched to a gene; V was cut back by 6 bases and J by 5 bases. The CDR3 loop reads CSALGMGWGQGRETQYF. The CDR3 DNA sequence: TGCAGTGCCCTGGGGATGGGGTGGGGACAGGGAAGGGAGACCCAGTACTTC.

This clonotype was seen ten or more times. The rearrangement uses TRBV5-1 and TRBJ2-1; TRBD2 matches 10 bases. The CDR3 is made up of 15 amino acids. The junction had 6 bases not matched to a gene; V was cut back by 4 bases and J by 5 bases. Germline V gene lookup returns CDR1 SGHRS and CDR2 YFSETQ. The CDR3 loop is CASSVQREGHNEQFF. The CDR3 DNA reads TGCGCCAGCAGCGTTCAGCGGGAGGGCCACAATGAGCAGTTCTTC.

The rearrangement joins TRBV5-1 to TRBJ1-2; 7 bases are a match to TRBD1. V gave up 4 bases and J gave up 8 bases; unmatched junction bases: 8. CDR3 length equals 13 residues. Germline V gives CDR1 SGHRS, CDR2 YFSETQ. The CDR3 spells CASSPGQVVGYTF. The CDR3 DNA follows: TGCGCCAGCAGCCCAGGACAGGTAGTAGGCTACACCTTC.

This clonotype was observed at least ten times. V gene TRBV20-1 combines with J gene TRBJ1-3; D is possibly TRBD1 (5 bases). Trimming cost V 6 bases and J 0 bases, with 12 bases left between them. CDR1 is DFQATT and CDR2 is SNEGSKA in the germline V gene (reference sequence). The CDR3 has 14 residues. The CDR3 loop is CSAGDGGSGNTIYF. CDR3 DNA sequence: TGCAGTGCCGGGGACGGCGGCTCTGGAAACACCATATATTTT.